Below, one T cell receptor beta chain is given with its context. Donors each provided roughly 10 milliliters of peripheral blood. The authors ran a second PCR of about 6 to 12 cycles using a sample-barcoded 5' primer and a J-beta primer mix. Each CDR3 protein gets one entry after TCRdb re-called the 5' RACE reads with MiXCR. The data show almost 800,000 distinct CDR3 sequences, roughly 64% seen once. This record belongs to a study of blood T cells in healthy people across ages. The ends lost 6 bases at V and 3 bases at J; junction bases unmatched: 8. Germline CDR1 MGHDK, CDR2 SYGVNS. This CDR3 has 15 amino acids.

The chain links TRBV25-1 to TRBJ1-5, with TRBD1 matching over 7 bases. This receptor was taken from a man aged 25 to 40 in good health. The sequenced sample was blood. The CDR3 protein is CASSPRTGDNQPQHF. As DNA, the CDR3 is TGTGCCAGCAGCCCGAGGACAGGAGACAATCAGCCCCAGCATTTT.